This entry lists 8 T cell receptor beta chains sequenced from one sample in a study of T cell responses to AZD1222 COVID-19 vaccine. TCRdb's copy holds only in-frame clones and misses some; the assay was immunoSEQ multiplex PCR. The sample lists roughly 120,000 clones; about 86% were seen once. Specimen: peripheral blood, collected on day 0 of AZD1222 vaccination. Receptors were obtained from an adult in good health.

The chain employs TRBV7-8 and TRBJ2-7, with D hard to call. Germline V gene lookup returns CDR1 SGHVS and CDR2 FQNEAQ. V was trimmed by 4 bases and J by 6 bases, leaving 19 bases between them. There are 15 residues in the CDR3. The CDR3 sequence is CASSSLRSGVGEQYF. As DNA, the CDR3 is TGTGCCAGCAGCTCCCTGAGGAGTGGGGTCGGCGAGCAGTACTTC.

CDR3 region: CASSYTRAHSGNTIYF. The CDR3, as DNA: TGTGCCAGCAGTTATACCCGGGCTCACTCTGGAAACACCATATATTTT. The chain links TRBV6-5 to TRBJ1-3; D remains unclear. CDR1 is MNHEY and CDR2 is SVGAGI in the germline V gene. Between the trimmed V and J ends, which lost 3 bases and 0 bases, there was a span of 12 bases. The CDR3 has 16 amino acids.

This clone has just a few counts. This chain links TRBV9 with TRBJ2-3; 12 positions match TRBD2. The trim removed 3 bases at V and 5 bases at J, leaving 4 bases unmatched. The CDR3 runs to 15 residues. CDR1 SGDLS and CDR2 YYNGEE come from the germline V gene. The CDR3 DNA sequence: TGTGCCAGCAGCGCTAGCGGGGGGGCAGAAGATACGCAGTATTTT. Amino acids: CASSASGGAEDTQYF.

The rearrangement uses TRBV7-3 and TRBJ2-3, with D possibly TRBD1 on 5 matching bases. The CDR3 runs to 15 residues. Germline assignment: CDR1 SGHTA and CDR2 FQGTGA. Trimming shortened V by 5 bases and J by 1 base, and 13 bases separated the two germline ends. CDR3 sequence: CASSHPQGRTDTQYF. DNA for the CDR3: TGTGCCAGCAGCCACCCCCAGGGCCGCACAGATACGCAGTATTTT.

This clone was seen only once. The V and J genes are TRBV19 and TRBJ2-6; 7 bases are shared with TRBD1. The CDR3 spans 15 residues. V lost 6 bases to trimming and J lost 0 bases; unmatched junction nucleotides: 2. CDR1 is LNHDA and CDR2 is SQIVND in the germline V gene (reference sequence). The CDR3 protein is CASRQGPSGANVLTF. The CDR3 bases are TGTGCCAGTAGACAGGGGCCCTCTGGGGCCAACGTCCTGACTTTC.

The CDR3 loop is CATSRDRGLGYEQYF. The CDR3 DNA follows: TGTGCCACCAGCAGAGACAGGGGTTTGGGCTACGAGCAGTACTTC. V is TRBV15 and J is TRBJ2-7; a possible D gene is TRBD1 (6 bases). Deletions cut 0 bases from V and 3 bases from J, with 12 bases between. CDR3 length: 15 amino acids. CDR1 and CDR2 from the germline V gene are LNHNV and YYDKDF (reference sequence). The complete variable domain, with remaining parts taken from reference TRBV15 and TRBJ2-7, reads DAMVIQNPRYQVTQFGKPVTLSCSQTLNHNVMYWYQQKSSQAPKLLFHYYDKDFNNEADTPDNFQSRRPNTSFCFLDIRSPGLGDTAMYLCATSRDRGLGYEQYFGPGTRLTVT.

The CDR3 protein is CASSRGQGINEQFF. CDR3 DNA sequence: TGTGCCAGCAGCAGAGGACAGGGAATCAATGAGCAGTTCTTC. V and J are TRBV7-3 and TRBJ2-1; TRBD1 agrees at 8 bases. V lost 5 bases, J lost 6 bases, and 6 bases stayed unmatched. The CDR3 sequence is 14 residues long. The germline V gene has CDR1 SGHTA and CDR2 FQGTGA.

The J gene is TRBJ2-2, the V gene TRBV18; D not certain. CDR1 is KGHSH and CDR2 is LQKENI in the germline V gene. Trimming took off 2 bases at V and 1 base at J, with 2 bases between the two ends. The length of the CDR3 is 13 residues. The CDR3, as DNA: TGTGCCAGCTCACCAGTGAACACCGGGGAGCTGTTTTTT. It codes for CASSPVNTGELFF. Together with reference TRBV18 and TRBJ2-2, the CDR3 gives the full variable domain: NAGVMQNPRHLVRRRGQEARLRCSPMKGHSHVYWYRQLPEEGLKFMVYLQKENIIDESGMPKERFSAEFPKEGPSILRIQQVVRGDSAAYFCASSPVNTGELFFGEGSRLTVL.